The sequence of this TCR beta chain was determined in a study of early stage breast cancer tumors. Findings and caveats of the study: Tumor and normal breast were distinguished via blood comparison in most of the 16 patients.

A note on this clone: Its antigen remains unknown.

After removal of 4 bases from V and 5 bases from J, the junction contained 14 bases not matched to a gene. CDR1 is SGDLS and CDR2 is YYNGEE in the germline V gene. The CDR3 sequence is 17 residues long. Generated by immunoSEQ multiplex PCR, the TCRdb table keeps only in-frame clones and is missing some. The table lists tens of thousands of clones, about nine tenths of them singletons. This TCR was sampled from a person between 65 and 80 years old with breast cancer. This sequence joins TRBV9 and TRBJ2-5; TRBD2 matches at 10 bases. Specimen: blood. CDR3 DNA: TGTGCCAGCAGCCCGCCCGGGAGACTAGCGGGCGGGGAGACCCAGTACTTC. Residues: CASSPPGRLAGGETQYF.